Listed here is a single T cell receptor (beta chain). These data belong to a study of blood T cells in healthy people across ages. Study background: T cells yielded about one barcoded beta molecule per two cells through template switching.

Isolated per sample were at least 6 million PBMCs. A J-beta primer mix and a sample-barcoded 5' primer were used in a second PCR of roughly 6 to 12 cycles. A template-switch adaptor that had 12 random nucleotides put a tag on each cDNA molecule. MiXCR, applied by TCRdb to the 5' RACE reads, yields one record per CDR3 protein. The sample lists about 1.1 million distinct CDR3 sequences, around two fifths occurring once. The germline gives CDR1 DFQATT, CDR2 SNEGSKA (reference sequence). J was trimmed by 2 bases and V by 6 bases; bases with no gene match: 9. The CDR3 covers 17 residues. Specimen: blood. The V call is TRBV20-1, the J call TRBJ2-2; 13 bases fit TRBD2. The TCR was taken from a man aged 18 to 29 in good health. CDR3 amino acids: CSAPGTSGDINTGELFF. DNA of the CDR3: TGCAGTGCCCCGGGGACTAGCGGGGATATTAACACCGGGGAGCTGTTTTTT.